A selection of T cell receptor beta chains follows, all from one sample in a study of T cell clonotyping in hematopoietic cell transplantation. TCRdb's copy holds only in-frame clones and misses some; the assay was immunoSEQ multiplex PCR. The sample includes some 2,200 clones, roughly 89% of them seen just once. The specimen sequenced was peripheral blood mononuclear cells. These receptors were obtained from a man aged 35-49 years in good health. Some clones in this sample may be carry-over from other donors' samples. The CDR3 runs from the conserved cysteine through the conserved F or W. A D gene is named only where the DNA matches it firmly. Clone size is stated in some rows and not others, as once, few, many or a class when expanded.

>NA|TRBD1|17|TRBV18|TRBJ2-1
TGTGCCAGCTCACCGGGACAGGGTCTTTATTCCTACAATGAGCAGTTCTTC
CASSPGQGLYSYNEQFF
>NA|NA|14|TRBV6-5|TRBJ2-7
TGTGCCAGCAGTGGTGGACAGTTAGATTACGAGCAGTACTTC
CASSGGQLDYEQYF
>once|NA|12|TRBV19|TRBJ2-7
TGTGCCAGTGGCCCCACTTCGGACGAGCAGTACTTC
CASGPTSDEQYF
>NA|NA|15|TRBV5-6|TRBJ1-1
TGTGCCAGCAGCTTCCCAGGTCGGGGTAGCACTGAAGCTTTCTTT
CASSFPGRGSTEAFF
>NA|NA|15|TRBV2|TRBJ2-5
TGTGCCAGCAGTGAATTCTCGGGCCAGCCGGCGGCCCAGTACTTC
CASSEFSGQPAAQYF
>NA|NA|13|TRBV19|TRBJ1-5
TGTGCCAGTACCCGGACACCCAATCAGCCCCAGCATTTT
CASTRTPNQPQHF
>NA|NA|14|TRBV5-4|TRBJ1-1
TGTGCCAGCACCGCGGACAGAACAAACACTGAAGCTTTCTTT
CASTADRTNTEAFF
>NA|NA|12|TRBV7-2|TRBJ2-3
TGTGCCAGCGGGCCAGGGGGGAATACGCAGTATTTT
CASGPGGNTQYF
>NA|NA|14|TRBV19|TRBJ2-7
TGTGCCAGTATGCAGGGAGCCTCCTCCTACGAGCAGTACTTC
CASMQGASSYEQYF
>NA|NA|14|TRBV7-2|TRBJ1-1
TGTGCCAGCAGCTTACAGGCCCTGAACACTGAAGCTTTCTTT
CASSLQALNTEAFF
>NA|TRBD2|17|TRBV14|TRBJ2-5
TGTGCCAGCAGCTTAACTCGGCTAGCGGTGATACAAGAGACCCAGTACTTC
CASSLTRLAVIQETQYF